This T cell receptor beta chain originates from a study of beta chain features in type 1 diabetes. Expressed TCRB transcripts were sequenced because the entire RNA isolate underwent reverse transcription. Libraries were prepared by immunoSEQ multiplex PCR; TCRdb keeps only in-frame clonotypes and omits some of them. This repertoire shows 400,000 to 450,000 clones, about 15% found once; its top ten account for roughly 0.033%. About this clone: Its antigen is unidentified.

Study outcomes and limitations: Patients with type 1 diabetes showed fewer VDJ junction insertions and more deletions. Researchers report that Type 1 diabetes patients had moderately but significantly shorter TCRB CDR3s across all four CD4+ subsets. Naive, central memory and regulatory TCRB repertoires appeared more similar among patients than healthy donors.

CDR1 and CDR2 from the germline V gene are MNHEY and SMNVEV (reference sequence). There are 11 residues in the CDR3. V lost 6 bases to trimming and J lost 3 bases, with 5 bases between them. Staining for CD45RO/CCR7/CD25/CD127/CD95/CD27 allowed sorting of CD4+ naive, central memory, regulatory and stem cell-like memory cells. The gene calls are TRBV27 and TRBJ2-5; D gene uncertain. Material for sequencing was naive CD4+ T cells from blood. The source of this sequence is a man under 40 in good health. As DNA, the CDR3 is TGTGCCAGCAGGACCGAAGAGACCCAGTACTTC. Amino acids: CASRTEETQYF.